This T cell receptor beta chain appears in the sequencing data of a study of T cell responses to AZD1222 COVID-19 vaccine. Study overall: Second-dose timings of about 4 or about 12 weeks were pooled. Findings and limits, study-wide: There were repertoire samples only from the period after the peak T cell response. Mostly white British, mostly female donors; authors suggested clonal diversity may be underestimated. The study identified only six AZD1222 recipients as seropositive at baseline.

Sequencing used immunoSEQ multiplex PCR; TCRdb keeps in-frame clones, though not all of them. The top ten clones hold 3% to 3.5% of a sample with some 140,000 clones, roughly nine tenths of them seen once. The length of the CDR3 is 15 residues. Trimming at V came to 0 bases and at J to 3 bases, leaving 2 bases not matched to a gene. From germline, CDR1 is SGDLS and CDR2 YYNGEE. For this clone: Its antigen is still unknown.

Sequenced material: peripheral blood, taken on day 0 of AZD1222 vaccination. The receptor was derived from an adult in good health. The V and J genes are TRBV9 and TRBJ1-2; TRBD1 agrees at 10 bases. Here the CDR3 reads CASSVAGQGHYGYTF. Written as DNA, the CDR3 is TGTGCCAGCAGCGTAGCGGGACAGGGGCACTATGGCTACACCTTC.